This T cell receptor beta chain was recorded in a study of cytomegalovirus exposure and HLA in healthy donors. 60 Vbeta and 13 Jbeta primers were used in PCR. Profiled with immunoSEQ multiplex PCR; TCRdb holds only in-frame clones, not every one. This table has fewer than 250,000 clones, roughly 80% appearing once. The clonotype was recovered from a girl aged 2 to 10 in good health and CMV-seronegative. Sequencing was performed on PBMCs.

CDR3 amino acids: CASRGGGTEAFF. CDR3 DNA sequence: TGTGCCAGTAGAGGCGGGGGAACTGAAGCTTTCTTT. This chain uses TRBV19 with TRBJ1-1, with D possibly being TRBD1 (5 bases). The CDR3 contains 12 residues. With 6 bases removed from V and 5 bases from J, the gap between germline ends came to 10 bases. Germline CDR1 LNHDA, CDR2 SQIVND (reference sequence).